The sequence of this T cell receptor (beta chain) was determined in a study of T cells after yellow fever vaccination. Study-wide results and caveats: Weaker overall was a secondary response that nonetheless peaked faster, on day 5 versus 15.

This clonotype has only a few counts. The antigen is undetermined. Production of TCR cDNA was by 5'RACE template switching, which also added a universal primer site and UMIs. TCRdb reprocessed the 5' RACE reads with MiXCR, giving one entry per CDR3 protein. The table lists 200,000 to 250,000 distinct CDR3 sequences, 2.5% to 3.5% of them singletons. With 3 bases removed from V and 2 bases from J, the gap between germline ends came to 9 bases. Germline CDR1 and CDR2: MNHEY and SVGAGI. The CDR3 has 14 amino acids. Sequenced material: CD4+ T cells sorted from PBMCs, taken 10 days after the yellow fever booster vaccination. J is TRBJ2-3 and V is TRBV6-5; D call uncertain. The TCR was taken from a man younger than 30 who received the YFV17D yellow fever vaccine. The CDR3 here is CASSYYRYTDTQYF. CDR3 sequence (DNA): TGTGCCAGCAGTTATTACAGATACACAGATACGCAGTATTTT.